The entry below describes one TCR beta chain. The record originates from a study of blood T cell repertoires in COVID-19. The overall study: Researchers got acute and convalescent COVID-19 samples from the United States, Italy and Spain. From T cells, B-cell-depleted T cells, or PBMCs came the material, which was cDNA or gDNA.

In the authors' workflow: Estimated nucleated cell counts came from reference gene primer amplification. The protocol was immunoSEQ multiplex PCR, while the TCRdb copy is restricted to in-frame clones and leaves out a portion. For V, J and clone size, that table is used; D and trimming come from the DNA. The data contain 100,000 to 150,000 clones, 87% of them seen just once; the ten biggest clones take up approximately 4%. Germline V gene data show CDR1 as MNHNY and CDR2 as SVGAGI (reference sequence). The ends were cut back, 5 bases at V and 1 base at J, with 20 bases in the middle. There are 17 residues in the CDR3.

The chain employs TRBV6-6 and TRBJ1-1; D gene uncertain. The sample was peripheral blood. This TCR derives from a woman aged 60-75 years with acute or convalescent COVID-19. The CDR3 loop reads CASSHPRGSRGNTEAFF. CDR3 nucleotides: TGTGCCAGCAGTCACCCCCGCGGGAGTCGGGGGAACACTGAAGCTTTCTTT.